In its sample, the clone carrying this T cell receptor (beta chain) was seen once. The target antigen is unknown. Semi-nested PCR with Nested Universal Primer A followed constant-region reverse priming of full-length variable regions. TCRdb fed the 5' RACE reads into MiXCR, producing one record per CDR3 protein. The table includes about 62,000 distinct CDR3 sequences, approximately 31% detected once. Broader study findings: Tumor memory CD4+ T cell TCR gene usage clustered with blood and lymph node memory CD4+ cells and lymph node naive CD4+ cells. Greatest tumor Treg TCR overlap was with tumor naive CD4+ cells.

V lost 6 bases and J 0 bases, leaving 6 bases between the germline ends. This CDR3 is 13 amino acids long. In germline, CDR1 is LGHNT, CDR2 FRNRAP. The rearrangement links TRBV12-5 to TRBJ2-1; TRBD1 might be the D (6 bases). The TCR was taken from a female donor with breast cancer. The source material was tumor-infiltrating naive CD4+ T cells sorted from the breast tumor. The subset here: naive CD4+ T cells, CD4+CD45RA+CD25-. CDR3 DNA sequence: TGTGCTAGTGGAGGGGGCTCCTACAATGAGCAGTTCTTC. This translates into CASGGGSYNEQFF.